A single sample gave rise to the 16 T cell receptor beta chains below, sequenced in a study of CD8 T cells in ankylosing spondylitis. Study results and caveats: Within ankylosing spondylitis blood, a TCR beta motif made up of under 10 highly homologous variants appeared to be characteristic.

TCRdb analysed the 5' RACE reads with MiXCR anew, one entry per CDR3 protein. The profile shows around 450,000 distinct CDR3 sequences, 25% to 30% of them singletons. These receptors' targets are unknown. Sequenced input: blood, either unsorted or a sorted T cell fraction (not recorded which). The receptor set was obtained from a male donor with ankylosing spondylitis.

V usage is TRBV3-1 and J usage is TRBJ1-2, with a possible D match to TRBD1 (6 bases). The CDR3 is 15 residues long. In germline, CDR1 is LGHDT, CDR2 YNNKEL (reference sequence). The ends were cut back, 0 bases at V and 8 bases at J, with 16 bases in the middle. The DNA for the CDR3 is TGTGCCAGCAGCCAAGACTGGGCAGGGGTCGGAGGCTACACCTTC. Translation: CASSQDWAGVGGYTF.

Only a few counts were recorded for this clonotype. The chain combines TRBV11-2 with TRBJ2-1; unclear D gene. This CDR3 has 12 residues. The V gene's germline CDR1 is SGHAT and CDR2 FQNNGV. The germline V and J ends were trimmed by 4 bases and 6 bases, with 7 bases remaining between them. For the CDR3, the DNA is TGTGCCAGCAGCTGGATCCTCAATGAGCAGTTCTTC. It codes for CASSWILNEQFF.

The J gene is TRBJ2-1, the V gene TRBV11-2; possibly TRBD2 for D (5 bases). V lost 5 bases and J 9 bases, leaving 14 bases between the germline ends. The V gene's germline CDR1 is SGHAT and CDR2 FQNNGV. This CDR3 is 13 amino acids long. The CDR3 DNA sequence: TGTGCCAGCAGCGAGGTCGGGGTGGGTGAGCAGTTCTTC. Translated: CASSEVGVGEQFF.

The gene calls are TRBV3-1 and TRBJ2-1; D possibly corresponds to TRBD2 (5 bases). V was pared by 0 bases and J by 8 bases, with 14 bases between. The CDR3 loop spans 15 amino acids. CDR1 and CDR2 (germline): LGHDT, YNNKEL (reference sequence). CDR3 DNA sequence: TGTGCCAGCAGCCAAGATCGGGGTGAAACCGATGAGCAGTTCTTC. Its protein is CASSQDRGETDEQFF.

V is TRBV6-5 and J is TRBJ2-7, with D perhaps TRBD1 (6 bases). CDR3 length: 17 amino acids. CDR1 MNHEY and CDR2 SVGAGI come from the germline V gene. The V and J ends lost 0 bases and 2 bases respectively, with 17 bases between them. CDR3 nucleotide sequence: TGTGCCAGCAGTTACTCCGGGGAAGAGGGGGACCCCTACGAGCAGTACGTC. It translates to CASSYSGEEGDPYEQYV.

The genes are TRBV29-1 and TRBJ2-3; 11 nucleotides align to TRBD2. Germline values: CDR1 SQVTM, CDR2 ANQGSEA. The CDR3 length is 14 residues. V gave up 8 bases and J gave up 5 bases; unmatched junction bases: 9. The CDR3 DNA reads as TGCAGCCCTTGGGGTAGCGGGAGGGAAGATACGCAGTATTTT. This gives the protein CSPWGSGREDTQYF.

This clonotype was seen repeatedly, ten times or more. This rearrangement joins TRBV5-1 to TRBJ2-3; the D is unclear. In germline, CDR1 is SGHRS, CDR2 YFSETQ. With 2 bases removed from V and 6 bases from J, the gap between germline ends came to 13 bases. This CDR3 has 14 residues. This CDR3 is CASSFPAIQDTQYF. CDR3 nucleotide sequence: TGCGCCAGCAGCTTCCCAGCCATCCAGGATACGCAGTATTTT. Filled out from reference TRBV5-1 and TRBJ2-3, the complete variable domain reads KAGVTQTPRYLIKTRGQQVTLSCSPISGHRSVSWYQQTPGQGLQFLFEYFSETQRNKGNFPGRFSGRQFSNSRSEMNVSTLELGDSALYLCASSFPAIQDTQYFGPGTRLTVL.

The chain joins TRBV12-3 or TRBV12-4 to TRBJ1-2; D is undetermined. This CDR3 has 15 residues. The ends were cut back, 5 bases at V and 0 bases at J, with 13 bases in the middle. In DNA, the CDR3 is TGTGCCAGCAGTACGGGTCCTCGGGCTAACTATGGCTACACCTTC. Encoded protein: CASSTGPRANYGYTF.

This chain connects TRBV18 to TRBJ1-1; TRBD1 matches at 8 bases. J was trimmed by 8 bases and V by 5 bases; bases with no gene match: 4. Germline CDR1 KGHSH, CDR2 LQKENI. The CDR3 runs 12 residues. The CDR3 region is CASSDGQGEAFF. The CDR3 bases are TGTGCCAGCTCAGACGGACAGGGCGAAGCTTTCTTT.

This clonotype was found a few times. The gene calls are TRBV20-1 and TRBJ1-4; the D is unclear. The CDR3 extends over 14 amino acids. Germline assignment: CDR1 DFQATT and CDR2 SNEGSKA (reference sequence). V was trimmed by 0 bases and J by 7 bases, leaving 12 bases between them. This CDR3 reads CSARDLQQPEKLFF. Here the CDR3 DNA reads TGCAGTGCTAGAGATCTGCAACAGCCTGAAAAACTGTTTTTT.

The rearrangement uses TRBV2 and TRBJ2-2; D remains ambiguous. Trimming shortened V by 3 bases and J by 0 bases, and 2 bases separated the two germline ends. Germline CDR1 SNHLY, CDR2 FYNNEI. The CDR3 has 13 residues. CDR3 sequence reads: CASSEPNTGELFF. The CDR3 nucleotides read TGTGCCAGCAGTGAGCCGAACACCGGGGAGCTGTTTTTT.

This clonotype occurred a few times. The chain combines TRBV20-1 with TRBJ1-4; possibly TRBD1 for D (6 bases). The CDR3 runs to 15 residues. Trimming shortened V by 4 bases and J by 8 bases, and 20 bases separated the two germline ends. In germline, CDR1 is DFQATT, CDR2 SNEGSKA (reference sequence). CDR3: CSATAFSGAREKLFF. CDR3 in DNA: TGCAGTGCTACCGCCTTTTCAGGGGCTCGGGAAAAACTGTTTTTT.

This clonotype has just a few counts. Here the CDR3 reads CASGSFADTQYF. DNA of the CDR3: TGTGCCAGCGGCTCGTTCGCAGATACGCAGTATTTT. The V gene is TRBV7-2, the J gene TRBJ2-3; D call uncertain. The length of the CDR3 is 12 residues. V lost 8 bases to trimming and J lost 4 bases, with 10 bases between them. Germline V lookup: CDR1 SGHTA, CDR2 FQGNSA.

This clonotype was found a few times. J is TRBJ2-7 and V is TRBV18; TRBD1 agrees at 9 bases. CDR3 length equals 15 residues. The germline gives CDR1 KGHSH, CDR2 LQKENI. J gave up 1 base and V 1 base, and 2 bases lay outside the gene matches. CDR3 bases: TGTGCCAGCTCACCACAGGGACAGGGATCCTACGAGCAGTACTTC. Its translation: CASSPQGQGSYEQYF.

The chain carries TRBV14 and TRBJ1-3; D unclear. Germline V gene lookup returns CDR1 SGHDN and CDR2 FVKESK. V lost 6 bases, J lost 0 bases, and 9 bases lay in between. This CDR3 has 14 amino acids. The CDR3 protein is CASRGGLSGNTIYF. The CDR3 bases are TGTGCCAGCAGGGGCGGACTCTCTGGAAACACCATATATTTT.

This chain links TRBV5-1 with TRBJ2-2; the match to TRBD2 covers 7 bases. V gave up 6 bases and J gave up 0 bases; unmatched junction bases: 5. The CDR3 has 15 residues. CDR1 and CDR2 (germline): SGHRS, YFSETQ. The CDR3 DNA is TGCGCCAGCAAAATCGCGGGGGCGAACACCGGGGAGCTGTTTTTT. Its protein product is CASKIAGANTGELFF.